This TCR beta chain was identified during a study of patients and donors after allogeneic stem cell transplantation. CDR1 DFQATT and CDR2 SNEGSKA come from the germline V gene (reference sequence). The CDR3 runs 13 residues. V lost 6 bases, J lost 0 bases, and 2 bases stayed unmatched. This clonotype was observed a handful of times. Each CDR3 protein is one row after TCRdb ran MiXCR on the RT-PCR reads. The sample records about 74,000 distinct CDR3 sequences, approximately 26% being singletons. This chain links TRBV20-1 with TRBJ1-3; 7 bases fit TRBD1. The source material was blood, either unsorted or a sorted T cell fraction (not recorded which). The clonotype was recovered from a human donor who was either an allogeneic HSCT recipient or a stem cell or donor lymphocyte infusion donor (not recorded which). It is not recorded whose cells these are; they may come from a transplant donor. CDR3 in amino acids: CSADRFSGNTIYF. In DNA, the CDR3 is TGCAGTGCGGACAGGTTCTCTGGAAACACCATATATTTT.